This passage covers 26 T cell receptor beta chains from one sample sequenced in a study of shared clonotypes between healthy human individuals. Sequenced by immunoSEQ multiplex PCR; TCRdb stores in-frame clones only, minus some. The data show 2.3 million or so clones, approximately 95% seen once. Sequenced material: naive CD4+ T cells from PBMCs. Described subset: CD45RA+ positively selected. The receptors shown here come from a man in his late teens or twenties in good health. Some clones in this sample may be carry-over from other donors' samples.

The gene calls are TRBV9 and TRBJ2-5; D remains unclear. CDR3 size: 13 residues. CDR1 SGDLS and CDR2 YYNGEE come from the germline V gene. V gave up 4 bases and J gave up 5 bases, with 12 bases separating them. For the CDR3, the DNA is TGTGCCAGCAGCCCAAAGGGTGTGGAGACCCAGTACTTC. It yields the protein CASSPKGVETQYF.

This chain joins TRBV30 and TRBJ1-5; no clear D gene. Trimming left V 2 bases short and J 7 bases short, with 12 bases between. This CDR3 region has 13 residues. Germline CDR1 is GTSNPN and CDR2 is SVGIG (reference sequence). Here the CDR3 reads CAWSPPAQQPQHF. The CDR3 DNA sequence: TGTGCCTGGAGTCCCCCAGCGCAGCAGCCCCAGCATTTT.

The chain is built from TRBV5-1 and TRBJ1-5, with a possible D match to TRBD1 (5 bases). CDR1 is SGHRS, CDR2 YFSETQ, per germline. The V end lost 0 bases, the J end lost 9 bases, and 16 bases lay between the germline ends. This CDR3 is built from 15 residues. CDR3 region: CASSLDGGMWTPQHF. DNA for the CDR3: TGCGCCAGCAGCTTGGACGGGGGAATGTGGACGCCCCAGCATTTT.

The V gene is TRBV28, the J gene TRBJ1-5; TRBD1 matches 9 bases. Losses at the gene ends were 2 bases for V and 3 bases for J; bases not matched to a gene: 5. This CDR3 has 16 amino acids. The germline gives CDR1 MDHEN, CDR2 SYDVKM. The CDR3 DNA reads TGTGCCAGCAGTTTACCCGGGACAGGGACCAATCAGCCCCAGCATTTT. Translation gives CASSLPGTGTNQPQHF. The full variable domain, rest sourced from reference TRBV28 and TRBJ1-5, is DVKVTQSSRYLVKRTGEKVFLECVQDMDHENMFWYRQDPGLGLRLIYFSYDVKMKEKGDIPEGYSVSREKKERFSLILESASTNQTSMYLCASSLPGTGTNQPQHFGDGTRLSIL.

In the case of this clone: Within the sample, other DNA sequences also encode this same CDR3. CDR3 DNA sequence: TGCAGTGCGCCGAATTACAATGAGCAGTTCTTC. It encodes CSAPNYNEQFF. The chain recombines TRBV20-1 with TRBJ2-1; D not resolved. Germline V CDR1 and CDR2: DFQATT, SNEGSKA (reference sequence). The CDR3 contains 11 residues. Trimming pared 6 bases from V and 4 bases from J, leaving 7 bases between.

A remark on this clone: This specimen includes other DNA sequences encoding the same CDR3. The CDR3 DNA sequence: TGTGCCAGCAGCTTAGATTACACAGATACGCAGTATTTT. This sequence encodes CASSLDYTDTQYF. The V and J genes are TRBV7-6 and TRBJ2-3; no clear D gene. V shed 1 base and J shed 2 bases, with 4 bases lying between them. In germline, CDR1 is SGHVS, CDR2 FNYEAQ. The CDR3 sequence is 13 residues long.

This chain connects TRBV7-2 to TRBJ2-2, with a weak D call TRBD2 (5 bases). CDR1 SGHTA and CDR2 FQGNSA come from the germline V gene. The CDR3 contains 16 residues. Trimming left V 5 bases short and J 4 bases short, with 17 bases between. The chain's CDR3 is CASSLDSLGSTGELFF. In DNA form, the CDR3 reads TGTGCCAGCAGCCTGGACTCGCTTGGTAGCACCGGGGAGCTGTTTTTT. The full variable domain, its missing parts supplied by reference TRBV7-2 and TRBJ2-2, is GAGVSQSPSNKVTEKGKDVELRCDPISGHTALYWYRQSLGQGLEFLIYFQGNSAPDKSGLPSDRFSAERTGGSVSTLTIQRTQQEDSAVYLCASSLDSLGSTGELFFGEGSRLTVL.

The J gene is TRBJ2-6, the V gene TRBV29-1, with D perhaps being TRBD1 or TRBD2 (5 bases each). The CDR3 totals 12 residues. Between the trimmed V and J ends, which lost 6 bases and 4 bases, there was a span of 7 bases. CDR1 is SQVTM, CDR2 ANQGSEA, per germline. The CDR3, as DNA: TGCAGCGTCCGGGGCGGGGCCAACGTCCTGACTTTC. Translation: CSVRGGANVLTF.

The DNA for the CDR3 is TGTGCCAGCTCACCCCCGGGGACTTACTCGACTAGCGGGAGCTACGAGCAGTACTTC. This codes for CASSPPGTYSTSGSYEQYF. The V call is TRBV18, the J call TRBJ2-7; 12 bases match TRBD2. V shed 3 bases, J shed 3 bases, and the junction held 15 bases outside the gene matches. There are 19 residues in the CDR3. CDR1 and CDR2 (germline): KGHSH, LQKENI.

This clone was detected only once. J is TRBJ2-1 and V is TRBV27, with D perhaps matching TRBD1 (5 bases). The germline V gene encodes CDR1 MNHEY and CDR2 SMNVEV (reference sequence). Trimming cost V 3 bases and J 6 bases, with 12 bases left between them. The CDR3 has 14 amino acids. CDR3 sequence (DNA): TGTGCCAGCAGTTTGGCAGGGATAGGCAATGAGCAGTTCTTC. Its translation is CASSLAGIGNEQFF.

The chain couples TRBV7-8 to TRBJ2-7; the D gene could be TRBD1 or TRBD2 (5 bases each). Trimming took 5 bases from V and 0 from J, leaving 14 bases between them. CDR3 length: 15 residues. Germline assignment: CDR1 SGHVS and CDR2 FQNEAQ. CDR3: CASSPLTGHSYEQYF. The CDR3 DNA follows: TGTGCCAGCAGCCCTCTAACGGGGCACTCCTACGAGCAGTACTTC.

This chain uses TRBV7-9 with TRBJ2-7; the match to TRBD2 covers 10 bases. The length of the CDR3 is 15 residues. With 2 bases clipped from V and 2 bases from J, the junction kept 3 bases outside the gene matches. CDR1 and CDR2 from the germline V gene are SEHNR and FQNEAQ (reference sequence). CDR3 amino acids: CASSLKTSGTYEQYF. The CDR3 bases are TGTGCCAGCAGCTTAAAAACTAGCGGGACCTACGAGCAGTACTTC.

The J gene is TRBJ2-1, the V gene TRBV15, with D maybe TRBD2 (5 bases). There are 16 residues in the CDR3. Trimming removed 0 bases from V and 8 bases from J, with 17 bases in between. CDR1 is LNHNV, CDR2 YYDKDF, per germline (reference sequence). As DNA, the CDR3 is TGTGCCACCAGCAGAGATCCTCCGGGGTCAACAGATGAGCAGTTCTTC. Amino acid sequence: CATSRDPPGSTDEQFF. Supplemented by reference TRBV15 and TRBJ2-1, the full variable domain reads DAMVIQNPRYQVTQFGKPVTLSCSQTLNHNVMYWYQQKSSQAPKLLFHYYDKDFNNEADTPDNFQSRRPNTSFCFLDIRSPGLGDTAMYLCATSRDPPGSTDEQFFGPGTRLTVL.

V usage is TRBV25-1 and J usage is TRBJ1-2; the D gene is possibly TRBD1 (5 bases). Germline V gene lookup returns CDR1 MGHDK and CDR2 SYGVNS. Trimming left V 3 bases short and J 4 bases short, with 12 bases between. The CDR3 length is 14 residues. The CDR3 region has the DNA TGTGCCAGCAGTGAGCCAGGGACTTCCTATGGCTACACCTTC. It specifies CASSEPGTSYGYTF.

CDR3 sequence reads: CASSVQGSQETQYF. The CDR3 nucleotides are TGTGCCAGCAGCGTACAGGGGTCCCAAGAGACCCAGTACTTC. The genes are TRBV5-8 and TRBJ2-5; 7 positions match TRBD1. CDR1 is SGHTS, CDR2 YDEGEE, per germline. The CDR3 length is 14 residues. Trimming at V came to 4 bases and at J to 1 base, leaving 4 bases not matched to a gene.

The chain couples TRBV7-6 to TRBJ1-1; D is undetermined. Germline CDR1 reads SGHVS; CDR2 reads FNYEAQ. The germline V and J ends were trimmed by 5 bases and 6 bases, with 13 bases remaining between them. CDR3 size: 13 residues. The CDR3 loop reads CASSKRLGAEAFF. The CDR3 bases are TGTGCCAGCAGCAAAAGGCTCGGGGCTGAAGCTTTCTTT. The full variable domain, its missing parts supplied by reference TRBV7-6 and TRBJ1-1, is GAGVSQSPRYKVTKRGQDVALRCDPISGHVSLYWYRQALGQGPEFLTYFNYEAQQDKSGLPNDRFSAERPEGSISTLTIQRTEQRDSAMYRCASSKRLGAEAFFGQGTRLTVV.

With regard to this clone: Distinct nucleotide sequences in the sample also encode this CDR3. V is TRBV14 and J is TRBJ1-2, with D possibly matching TRBD1 (5 bases). The CDR3 has 13 residues. V was cut by 4 bases and J by 2 bases, with 8 bases left in between. CDR1 and CDR2 (germline): SGHDN, FVKESK. The CDR3 nucleotides are TGTGCCAGCAGCCCGGGACGGAACTATGGCTACACCTTC. Protein sequence: CASSPGRNYGYTF.

The chain is built from TRBV10-3 and TRBJ2-3; tentatively, D is TRBD2 (6 bases). Germline V gives CDR1 ENHRY, CDR2 SYGVKD. The V gene lost 5 bases and the J gene lost 1 base, with 10 bases spanning the gap. The CDR3 loop spans 14 amino acids. The CDR3 region has the DNA TGTGCCATCAGTAGGGGCGGGGGCACAGATACGCAGTATTTT. It encodes CAISRGGGTDTQYF.

The chain carries TRBV19 and TRBJ2-7; D not resolved. The CDR3 extends over 12 amino acids. V lost 10 bases and J 4 bases, leaving 14 bases between the germline ends. The germline gives CDR1 LNHDA, CDR2 SQIVND (reference sequence). DNA of the CDR3: TGTGCCAACACCGGGTCCTCATACGAGCAGTACTTC. Encoded protein: CANTGSSYEQYF.

V and J are TRBV28 and TRBJ1-2; D is undetermined. CDR3 length: 11 residues. Germline V gene data show CDR1 as MDHEN and CDR2 as SYDVKM. V lost 2 bases, J lost 7 bases, and 5 bases lay in between. DNA of the CDR3: TGTGCCAGCAGTTTAAAGTCTGGCTACACCTTC. Translating gives CASSLKSGYTF.

The J gene is TRBJ1-1, the V gene TRBV19; weak D call: TRBD1 (6 bases). Germline V gene lookup returns CDR1 LNHDA and CDR2 SQIVND (reference sequence). This CDR3 spans 15 amino acids. Trimming took off 6 bases at V and 8 bases at J, with 22 bases between the two ends. The DNA for the CDR3 is TGTGCCAGTAGGGGCATGATGGCGACGGGACAAGAAGCTTTCTTT. Translating it yields CASRGMMATGQEAFF.

This rearrangement joins TRBV28 to TRBJ1-2, with TRBD1 matching over 7 bases. Trimming cost V 8 bases and J 4 bases; bases outside gene matches: 13. Germline CDR1 and CDR2: MDHEN and SYDVKM. The CDR3 has 15 amino acids. For the CDR3, the DNA is TGTGCCAGCCGCTTGGACAGGACATCAATCTATGGCTACACCTTC. Residues: CASRLDRTSIYGYTF.

In its sample, this clone was seen once. In the same sample, other DNA sequences code for this CDR3. The chain links TRBV5-1 to TRBJ2-3, with D possibly being TRBD1 (6 bases). Trimming cost V 2 bases and J 0 bases, with 10 bases left between them. This CDR3 is 15 amino acids long. Germline lookup yields CDR1 SGHRS and CDR2 YFSETQ. CDR3 sequence (DNA): TGCGCCAGCAGCTTAACAGGGCTAAGCACAGATACGCAGTATTTT. Its protein is CASSLTGLSTDTQYF.

The rearrangement links TRBV11-2 to TRBJ2-7; no clear D. Trimming took off 5 bases at V and 2 bases at J, with 28 bases between the two ends. From germline, CDR1 is SGHAT and CDR2 FQNNGV. This CDR3 contains 19 residues. CDR3 DNA: TGTGCCAGCAGCCGTACCGATTGGGCCCGGGCCAGAAGTACCTACGAGCAGTACTTC. Residues: CASSRTDWARARSTYEQYF. The full variable domain, its missing parts supplied by reference TRBV11-2 and TRBJ2-7, is EAGVAQSPRYKIIEKRQSVAFWCNPISGHATLYWYQQILGQGPKLLIQFQNNGVVDDSQLPKDRFSAERLKGVDSTLKIQPAKLEDSAVYLCASSRTDWARARSTYEQYFGPGTRLTVT.

In this sample, this clone turned up a few times. Here the CDR3 DNA reads TGCAGCGTTGAAGCCCTGAGCCCAGGGGGATCCTACGGCTACACCTTC. Its translation is CSVEALSPGGSYGYTF. V usage is TRBV29-1 and J usage is TRBJ1-2, with 7 nucleotides matching TRBD1. Trimming removed 1 base from V and 8 bases from J; junction bases left unmatched: 16. Germline loops: CDR1 SQVTM, CDR2 ANQGSEA. This CDR3 region has 16 residues.

The chain joins TRBV21-1 to TRBJ1-2; the table gives TRBD1 as D, unverified against the DNA. TRBV21-1 corresponds to a pseudogene. This CDR3 has 15 amino acids. In nucleotides, the CDR3 is TGTGCCACCTACTTCCGGGACAGGGTATCGAGGGGCTACACCTTC. It encodes CATYFRDRVSRGYTF.